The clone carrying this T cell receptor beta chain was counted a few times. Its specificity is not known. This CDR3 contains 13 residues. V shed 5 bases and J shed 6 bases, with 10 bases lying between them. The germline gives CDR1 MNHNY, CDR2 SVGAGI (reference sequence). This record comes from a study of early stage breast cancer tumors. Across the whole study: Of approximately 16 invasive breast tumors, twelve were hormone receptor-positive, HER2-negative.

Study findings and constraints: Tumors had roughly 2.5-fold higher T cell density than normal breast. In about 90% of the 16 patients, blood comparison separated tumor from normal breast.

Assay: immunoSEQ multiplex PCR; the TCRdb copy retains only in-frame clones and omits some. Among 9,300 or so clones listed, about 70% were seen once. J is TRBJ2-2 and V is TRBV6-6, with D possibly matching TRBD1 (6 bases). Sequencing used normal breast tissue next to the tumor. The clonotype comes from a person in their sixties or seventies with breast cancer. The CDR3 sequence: CASSGQSAGELFF. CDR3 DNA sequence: TGTGCCAGCAGTGGACAGTCGGCCGGGGAGCTGTTTTTT.